This passage covers 31 T cell receptor beta chains from one sample sequenced in a study of T cell responses to AZD1222 COVID-19 vaccine. Data came from immunoSEQ multiplex PCR; TCRdb stores just in-frame clones and leaves some out. The table lists around 100,000 clones, around 87% of them singletons. Sequenced material: peripheral blood, taken on day 0 of AZD1222 vaccination. Every receptor here comes from an adult in good health.

The chain links TRBV7-9 to TRBJ2-5; D not certain. Germline loops: CDR1 SEHNR, CDR2 FQNEAQ (reference sequence). CDR3 size: 14 residues. V lost 5 bases, J lost 5 bases, and 15 bases lay in between. The CDR3 loop is CASSRREVGETQYF. DNA for the CDR3: TGTGCCAGCAGCCGCCGTGAGGTCGGCGAGACCCAGTACTTC.

This clone was recorded once. The gene calls are TRBV11-1 and TRBJ2-3; D possibly corresponds to TRBD2 (6 bases). The germline V gene encodes CDR1 SGHAT and CDR2 FQDESV (reference sequence). This CDR3 region has 14 residues. V was clipped by 4 bases and J by 2 bases, with 10 bases between them. The CDR3: CASSSLAATDTQYF. DNA of the CDR3: TGTGCCAGCAGCTCACTAGCAGCCACAGATACGCAGTATTTT.

The V call is TRBV3-1 (or the pseudogene TRBV3-2), the J call TRBJ1-2; TRBD1 matches 7 bases. V lost 4 bases, J lost 4 bases, and 6 bases stayed unmatched. The length of the CDR3 is 14 residues. CDR1 LGHDT and CDR2 YNNKEL come from the germline V gene (reference sequence). For the CDR3, the DNA is TGTGCCAGCAGCCGGGGACAGCTTAGCTATGGCTACACCTTC. Residues: CASSRGQLSYGYTF.

V is TRBV7-2 and J is TRBJ1-5; D gene ambiguous. V lost 5 bases to trimming and J lost 1 base, with 9 bases between them. Germline loops: CDR1 SGHTA, CDR2 FQGNSA. CDR3 length: 14 amino acids. CDR3 residues: CASSNPGSNQPQHF. The CDR3 region has the DNA TGTGCCAGCAGCAACCCCGGAAGCAATCAGCCCCAGCATTTT.

This sequence joins TRBV6-2 or TRBV6-3 and TRBJ2-5; TRBD2 agrees at 10 bases. The CDR3 covers 19 residues. V lost 2 bases to trimming and J lost 2 bases; unmatched junction nucleotides: 14. The V gene's germline CDR1 is MNHEY and CDR2 SVGEGT. CDR3 DNA: TGTGCCAGCAGTTACGGCAGGGGAGCGGGGGGGATGACACAAGAGACCCAGTACTTC. This sequence encodes CASSYGRGAGGMTQETQYF.

The CDR3 DNA follows: TGTGCCAGTAGTACCCGGGACGGTGATCAGCCCCAGCATTTT. Residues: CASSTRDGDQPQHF. This rearrangement joins TRBV19 to TRBJ1-5, with a tentative D call TRBD1 (5 bases). Germline lookup yields CDR1 LNHDA and CDR2 SQIVND (reference sequence). V lost 4 bases to trimming and J lost 5 bases, with 12 bases between them. CDR3 length: 14 amino acids. The full variable domain, in which reference TRBV19 and TRBJ1-5 provide the parts outside the CDR3, is DGGITQSPKYLFRKEGQNVTLSCEQNLNHDAMYWYRQDPGQGLRLIYYSQIVNDFQKGDIAEGYSVSREKKESFPLTVTSAQKNPTAFYLCASSTRDGDQPQHFGDGTRLSIL.

The V and J genes are TRBV6-5 and TRBJ1-1; no clear D gene. This CDR3 spans 14 amino acids. Germline CDR1 is MNHEY and CDR2 is SVGAGI. Trimming stripped 2 bases from V and 1 base from J, with 8 bases between. The CDR3 DNA reads TGTGCCAGCAGTTACGGCTGGGGGAACACTGAAGCTTTCTTT. It codes for CASSYGWGNTEAFF.

This rearrangement joins TRBV28 to TRBJ1-5; TRBD1 aligns across 9 bases. This CDR3 comprises 15 residues. V shed 5 bases and J 4 bases; nucleotides not matched to a gene: 6. Germline lookup yields CDR1 MDHEN and CDR2 SYDVKM. CDR3 protein: CASSTGQGWNQPQHF. The CDR3 DNA sequence: TGTGCCAGCAGTACGGGACAGGGTTGGAATCAGCCCCAGCATTTT.

The chain employs TRBV7-9 and TRBJ1-1; D gene unclear. CDR3 length equals 15 residues. Germline values: CDR1 SEHNR, CDR2 FQNEAQ (reference sequence). V shed 0 bases and J shed 3 bases, with 11 bases lying between them. The CDR3 reads CASSLATGRDTEAFF. Written as DNA, the CDR3 is TGTGCCAGCAGCTTAGCGACGGGTCGGGACACTGAAGCTTTCTTT. The variable domain in full, with the rest retrieved from reference TRBV7-9 and TRBJ1-1, is DTGVSQNPRHKITKRGQNVTFRCDPISEHNRLYWYRQTLGQGPEFLTYFQNEAQLEKSRLLSDRFSAERPKGSFSTLEIQRTEQGDSAMYLCASSLATGRDTEAFFGQGTRLTVV.

The gene calls are TRBV3-1 (or the pseudogene TRBV3-2) and TRBJ1-2, with D possibly TRBD1 on 5 matching bases. V lost 5 bases to trimming and J lost 3 bases, with 13 bases between them. The CDR3 spans 14 residues. The V gene's germline CDR1 is LGHDT and CDR2 YNNKEL (reference sequence). DNA of the CDR3: TGTGCCAGCAGCTGGCTACAGGTGGACTATGGCTACACCTTC. Its translation: CASSWLQVDYGYTF.

V and J are TRBV5-8 and TRBJ2-5; D is perhaps TRBD1 or TRBD2 (5 bases each). Germline V gives CDR1 SGHTS, CDR2 YDEGEE. This CDR3 has 17 residues. Trimming pared 1 base from V and 5 bases from J, leaving 21 bases between. CDR3: CASSLRAGTLLGETQYF. CDR3 DNA: TGTGCCAGCAGCTTGCGGGCCGGGACCTTACTGGGGGAGACCCAGTACTTC.

V gene TRBV3-1 (or the pseudogene TRBV3-2) combines with J gene TRBJ1-1, with no clear D. Trimming removed 0 bases from V and 4 bases from J, with 12 bases in between. The germline gives CDR1 LGHDT, CDR2 YNNKEL (reference sequence). This CDR3 region has 15 residues. CDR3 residues: CASSQEPSGITEAFF. CDR3 bases: TGTGCCAGCAGCCAAGAGCCTTCGGGTATCACTGAAGCTTTCTTT.

This rearrangement joins TRBV6-5 to TRBJ1-1; D unclear. This CDR3 is 11 amino acids long. V dropped 10 bases and J dropped 8 bases, with 14 bases sitting between them. Germline V gene lookup returns CDR1 MNHEY and CDR2 SVGAGI. DNA of the CDR3: TGTGCCACCAAGGGTTTCAGGGAAGCTTTCTTT. Protein: CATKGFREAFF.

The genes are TRBV18 and TRBJ1-2; no clear D gene. The V gene lost 3 bases and the J gene lost 2 bases, with 13 bases spanning the gap. Looked up from germline, CDR1 is KGHSH and CDR2 is LQKENI. CDR3 length: 15 residues. The CDR3 here is CASSPIHEPNYGYTF. The CDR3 bases are TGTGCCAGCTCACCTATCCATGAACCCAACTATGGCTACACCTTC.

This rearrangement joins TRBV27 to TRBJ1-5, with D tentatively TRBD1 (5 bases). This CDR3 spans 16 amino acids. Trimming stripped 4 bases from V and 1 base from J, with 14 bases between. From germline, CDR1 is MNHEY and CDR2 SMNVEV (reference sequence). The CDR3 DNA follows: TGTGCCAGCAGTTCCGCCACGGGGCTCAGCAATCAGCCCCAGCATTTT. It specifies CASSSATGLSNQPQHF.

This chain joins TRBV12-3 or TRBV12-4 and TRBJ2-1; 7 bases align to TRBD2. V shed 3 bases and J 8 bases; nucleotides not matched to a gene: 4. The CDR3 is made up of 13 amino acids. In DNA form, the CDR3 reads TGTGCCAGCAGTTTGAGCGGGGTATATGAGCAGTTCTTC. Translating gives CASSLSGVYEQFF.

The CDR3 nucleotides read TGTGCCAGCACCCGGGGGGGAAGAGCTTTCTTT. Translating gives CASTRGGRAFF. The V call is TRBV3-1 (or the pseudogene TRBV3-2), the J call TRBJ1-1, with D perhaps matching TRBD1 (5 bases). V lost 7 bases, J lost 10 bases, and 13 bases lay in between. Looked up from germline, CDR1 is LGHDT and CDR2 is YNNKEL (reference sequence). The CDR3 covers 11 residues.

The rearrangement uses TRBV18 and TRBJ2-3; D gene ambiguous. The germline CDR1 and CDR2 sequences are KGHSH and LQKENI. The V end lost 2 bases, the J end lost 3 bases, and 6 bases lay between the germline ends. The CDR3 length is 13 residues. The CDR3 loop reads CASSPDWTDTQYF. In DNA, the CDR3 is TGTGCCAGCTCACCAGACTGGACAGATACGCAGTATTTT.

The chain recombines TRBV28 with TRBJ1-2; TRBD1 matches at 7 bases. The CDR3 has 13 residues. CDR1 is MDHEN, CDR2 SYDVKM, per germline. V lost 5 bases to trimming and J lost 9 bases; unmatched junction nucleotides: 9. CDR3 amino acids: CASSLRQGASYTF. The CDR3 region has the DNA TGTGCCAGCAGTCTGCGACAGGGCGCTAGCTACACCTTC.

This clone was recorded only once. This sequence joins TRBV5-5 and TRBJ2-6, with D hard to call. The CDR3 loop spans 17 amino acids. Germline assignment: CDR1 SGHKS and CDR2 YYEKEE (reference sequence). V was clipped by 2 bases and J by 0 bases, with 12 bases between them. The CDR3 is CASSFGSRSSGANVLTF. DNA for the CDR3: TGTGCCAGCAGCTTCGGGTCCCGCAGCTCTGGGGCCAACGTCCTGACTTTC. Using reference TRBV5-5 and TRBJ2-6 for the parts outside the CDR3, the full variable domain is DAGVTQSPTHLIKTRGQQVTLRCSPISGHKSVSWYQQVLGQGPQFIFQYYEKEERGRGNFPDRFSARQFPNYSSELNVNALLLGDSALYLCASSFGSRSSGANVLTFGAGSRLTVL.

This chain joins TRBV7-9 and TRBJ2-2; D not resolved. Trimming removed 3 bases from V and 1 base from J, with 12 bases in between. The CDR3 has 16 amino acids. Looked up from germline, CDR1 is SEHNR and CDR2 is FQNEAQ (reference sequence). The CDR3 spells CASSLVLVRNTGELFF. The CDR3 bases are TGTGCCAGCAGCTTGGTTCTCGTGCGGAACACCGGGGAGCTGTTTTTT.

This sequence joins TRBV7-2 and TRBJ1-2, with 10 bases aligning to TRBD1. V was clipped by 1 base and J by 7 bases; unmatched bases: 3. Germline CDR1 reads SGHTA; CDR2 reads FQGNSA. The CDR3 runs 14 residues. The CDR3 DNA follows: TGTGCCAGCAGCTTAGACGGGACAGGGGTTGGCTACACCTTC. This translates into CASSLDGTGVGYTF.

This clone has only one observation. The chain has TRBV7-9 and TRBJ1-1; TRBD1 is a possible D gene (6 bases). CDR1 and CDR2 (germline): SEHNR, FQNEAQ (reference sequence). The CDR3 extends over 15 amino acids. V lost 5 bases to trimming and J lost 1 base, with 14 bases between them. CDR3 sequence (DNA): TGTGCCAGCAGCCCCGGGGGCAGGTCGAACACTGAAGCTTTCTTT. It is translated as CASSPGGRSNTEAFF.

The chain links TRBV7-2 to TRBJ1-2; the D is unclear. Trimming stripped 5 bases from V and 2 bases from J, with 12 bases between. The CDR3 is 14 residues long. The V gene's germline CDR1 is SGHTA and CDR2 FQGNSA. The CDR3 here is CASSVGQTNYGYTF. In nucleotides, the CDR3 is TGTGCCAGCAGCGTAGGGCAGACCAACTATGGCTACACCTTC.

V is TRBV6-2 or TRBV6-3 and J is TRBJ2-3; 9 nucleotides line up with TRBD2. V shed 4 bases, J shed 11 bases, and the junction held 4 bases outside the gene matches. This CDR3 region has 12 residues. Germline CDR1 reads MNHEY; CDR2 reads SVGEGT. DNA for the CDR3: TGTGCCAGCAGTTTCCTAGCGGGAATGCAGTATTTT. Residues: CASSFLAGMQYF.

The V and J genes are TRBV7-9 and TRBJ1-1; D remains ambiguous. The CDR3 is 12 amino acids. Germline V gene lookup returns CDR1 SEHNR and CDR2 FQNEAQ (reference sequence). Trimming left V 3 bases short and J 4 bases short, with 6 bases between. The CDR3 sequence: CASSFTGTEAFF. CDR3 in DNA: TGTGCCAGCAGCTTCACGGGCACTGAAGCTTTCTTT.

The chain joins TRBV21-1 to TRBJ1-5. TRBV21-1 is classified as a pseudogene. The CDR3 runs to 14 residues. In nucleotides, the CDR3 is TGTGCCAGCAGCAGGGACGGCTGCAATCAGCCCCAGCATTTT. This gives the protein CASSRDGCNQPQHF.

The chain couples TRBV30 to TRBJ1-2; no firm D call. CDR1 is GTSNPN, CDR2 SVGIG, per germline (reference sequence). The V and J ends lost 0 bases and 2 bases respectively, with 4 bases between them. The CDR3 loop spans 12 amino acids. As DNA, the CDR3 is TGTGCCTGGAGTGTACTCAACTATGGCTACACCTTC. Its translation: CAWSVLNYGYTF.

V is TRBV7-8 and J is TRBJ1-1; TRBD1 might be the D (5 bases). The CDR3 totals 14 residues. CDR1 and CDR2 from the germline V gene are SGHVS and FQNEAQ. V lost 5 bases and J 9 bases, leaving 19 bases between the germline ends. The CDR3 DNA reads TGTGCCAGCAGCCCCGCTCGTGGGACGGTGAAAGCTTTCTTT. Translated: CASSPARGTVKAFF.

The chain is built from TRBV29-1 and TRBJ2-7; 9 nucleotides match TRBD2. This CDR3 is built from 13 residues. The V segment lost 1 base and the J segment 3 bases; nucleotides outside the gene matches: 1. Germline loops: CDR1 SQVTM, CDR2 ANQGSEA. The CDR3, as DNA: TGCAGCGTTGAAGGTAGCGGGGGCTACGAGCAGTACTTC. It encodes CSVEGSGGYEQYF.

This clone occurred a few times. The V gene is TRBV18, the J gene TRBJ1-2; D is ambiguous. Trimming took off 2 bases at V and 2 bases at J, with 6 bases between the two ends. The CDR3 is 13 residues long. In germline, CDR1 is KGHSH, CDR2 LQKENI. The CDR3 DNA is TGTGCCAGCTCACCAGCGGACAACTATGGCTACACCTTC. Translated, it gives CASSPADNYGYTF.